This TCR beta chain was recorded in a study of cytomegalovirus exposure and HLA in healthy donors. Points from the study as a whole: In vitro data verified a few CMV-associated chains as specific for CMV antigens.

Sequencing was performed with immunoSEQ multiplex PCR; in TCRdb, only in-frame clones are kept and a portion is missing. The profile shows 50,000 to 70,000 clones, over 85% of them singletons. A word on this clone: The antigen is not known.

Germline V gives CDR1 GTSNPN, CDR2 SVGIG (reference sequence). This CDR3 comprises 13 residues. V dropped 5 bases and J dropped 0 bases, with 10 bases sitting between them. Sequenced material: PBMCs. This TCR was recovered from a young woman in good health and CMV-seropositive. This chain connects TRBV30 to TRBJ1-1; no clear D. CDR3 bases: TGTGCCTGGGGAAGGGAGATGAACACTGAAGCTTTCTTT. This encodes CAWGREMNTEAFF.